This paragraph reports one T cell receptor beta chain. This clone was counted only a few times. Its antigen is unknown. Qualities for individual bases were not recorded, and no much larger clone is one base off. This specimen belongs to a study of cytomegalovirus exposure and HLA in healthy donors (dated by TCRdb to about 2017). About the full investigation: An earlier analysis of 587 of the donors reported 250 to 350 Gb of sequence data and 117 million unique TCR beta sequences obtained from about 180 million T cells. Roughly 300 gigabases of sequencing data and 70 million to 85 million unique TCR sequences were included in an early release covering about 700 HLA-typed donors. Of the approximately 400 genotyped donors, 65% to 90% fell in the genetic ancestry cluster associated with self-reported Caucasian donors. The aim of the study was to test whether cataloging public T cell receptors could identify signatures of past pathogen exposure. The study profiled the T cell repertoires of approximately 700 subjects by immunosequencing and related them to cytomegalovirus serostatus. Besides the first cohort of around 700 subjects, a separate validation cohort made up of over a hundred different subjects was used. To predict cytomegalovirus infection status, the study combined high-throughput TCR immunosequencing, statistical association of individual TCRs with disease status, and machine learning. In a later analysis, previously published TCR beta repertoires from 500 to 750 donors were re-analyzed and high-resolution HLA genotyping was added so that TCR occurrence patterns could be studied. In the later analysis, no new phenotypic data were used to find candidate immune exposures; instead, reliance was placed on TCR beta sequences and their occurrence across donors. An earlier analysis of 587 of the donors used high-throughput TCR beta sequencing to judge whether each TCR beta V gene segment behaved as functional or pseudogenic. Donor age, sex, ethnicity and CMV serostatus were compiled together with the repertoire data. A later genetic analysis took genome-wide SNP genotypes for about 55% of the 666 donors and used that subset as a discovery cohort. All discovery cohort repertoires had been generated on a single sequencing platform. HLA typing covered class I and class II loci at four-digit resolution. Typing coverage varied by locus: 629-630 donors for A, B, C, DRB1 and DQB1; approximately 560 for DQA1; more than 600 for DPA1; roughly 450 for DPB1. Four to six DR-DQ haplotypes were handled as single units for association and clustering, since linkage in the cohort was strong. Among a few hundred genotyped donors of the cohort, an average of about 240,000 unique TCR beta nucleotide sequences were sequenced per donor, roughly 20% of them non-productive. What the work shows at the level of the full study, not this receptor alone: An association between a missense DCLRE1C variant and V-gene and J-gene trimming of TCR beta chains was found in a later genetic analysis and replicated in an independent cohort. According to the authors, the approach could potentially be generalized to other disease states and immunological phenotypes. Roughly uniform sequencing depth across donors was assumed in presence/absence analyses, although this assumption may not hold. According to a later genetic analysis, donors in an Asian-associated ancestry cluster had fewer N-insertions in productive TCRs than the approximately 700-donor mean. In vitro tests confirmed that three of the cytomegalovirus-associated TCR beta chains recognize cytomegalovirus antigens. In a later analysis, most CMV-associated TCR beta chains were found to appear HLA-restricted, with HLA associations seemingly driven largely by CMV exposure. CMV serostatus was the only immune exposure information available for the cohort. Across donors, most TCR sequences were observed very rarely, whereas some public TCRs were present in many individuals. When HLA alleles, especially DR and DQ, strongly co-occurred, attributing TCR associations to individual alleles was difficult. The earlier analysis of approximately 540 of the donors excluded approximately 17 rarely observed V segments, including chromosome 9 orphons, because counts were too low. Because HLA typing was unavailable for some donors at each locus, only the typed subset was used in association tests. Several of the top co-occurrence clusters appeared to be linked to parvovirus B19, influenza, CMV and Epstein-Barr virus, according to a later analysis. At a false discovery rate of 0.05, a later analysis linked 16,951 TCR beta sequences to specific HLA alleles. In an earlier analysis of approximately 590 of the donors, most TCR beta V segments were observed in productive rearrangements about 87% or about 30% of the time, broadly matching IMGT annotations. A further reported finding was that TCR beta sequences accurately predicted the HLA-A and HLA-B alleles for most subjects in the first cohort. In a later analysis, HLA-associated TCR beta chains showed more clonal expansion and lower generation probabilities than non-associated chains that were equally common. Correlated functional status among segregating V segments might reflect linkage disequilibrium, but an unknown experimental factor could not be ruled out. A total of around 150 TCR beta chains were listed by the study as associated with cytomegalovirus. A group of highly shared sequence variants was considered likely to be a technical artifact of the sequencing pipeline. In both the original and validation cohorts, the classifier was reported to diagnose cytomegalovirus status with high specificity and sensitivity. In this cohort, only TCR beta chains were sequenced, and detectable features were limited by the absence of alpha or paired-chain data. According to a later analysis, TCR association rates differed among HLA loci, with DRB1 alleles showing the most associated TCRs and HLA-C alleles showing the fewest.

The library was made by the immunoSEQ multiplex PCR assay. For the multiplex PCR, a mixture combining 60 forward primers for TCR Vbeta segments and 13 reverse primers for TCR Jbeta segments was used. A multiplex PCR assay on genomic DNA amplified the CDR3 region of rearranged TCR beta genes. On the Illumina HiSeq System, the amplified TCR beta libraries were sequenced as 87-base-pair reads. The authors processed their data as follows. Across the 500 to 750 repertoires, a later analysis counted tens of millions of unique TCR beta chains, around 11 million of which were shared by at least two donors. A nearest-neighbor algorithm error-corrected the raw reads and collapsed the reads into unique sequences, merging closely related sequences to remove PCR and sequencing errors. To assign V, D and J gene segments, CDR3 sequences were aligned to IMGT reference sequences. For a sequence to be retained, a match of at least six nucleotides was required to both a V gene segment and a J gene segment. Rearrangements were classified as productive when the CDR3 lacked stop codons and remained in frame with V and J, and all other rearrangements were classified as non-productive. CDR3 was defined according to IMGT convention as the region running from the second conserved V-encoded cysteine to the conserved J-encoded phenylalanine. The earlier analysis of a few hundred of the donors excluded any sequence lacking an unambiguous match to a single V gene segment. An earlier analysis of 500 to 700 of the donors classified V segments as functional when productive rearrangements were above 56.7% and as segregating when the standard deviation between donors was above 5%. To diagnose cytomegalovirus status from the catalog of TCR beta chain sequences, a statistical classification framework was built. In a later analysis, V and J genes were assigned by comparing TCR nucleotide sequences against IMGT/GENE-DB human TR gene sequences. The TCRdist pipeline was used in a later analysis to assign CDR3 sequences and most-parsimonious VDJ recombination scenarios. In a later analysis, every TCR beta chain was defined by the combination of its CDR3 amino acid sequence and its V-gene family, and reads without a unique V-gene family were dropped. To address suspected cross-contamination and a sequencing artifact, a later analysis removed 450 to 700 highly shared, low-generation-probability nucleotide sequences. A later analysis calculated a clonal expansion index for each public chain from normalized within-repertoire ranks of inferred template counts. In a later analysis, generation probabilities were computed with a VDJ recombination model fitted to out-of-frame rearrangements, and the resulting probabilities were checked against IGoR. In a later analysis, TCR-TCR, TCR-HLA and TCR-CMV co-occurrence was scored with hypergeometric tests, and a repertoire-size bias correction was applied to TCR pairs. To estimate false discovery rates, a later analysis permuted the HLA or CMV assignments 20 times. In a later analysis, co-occurring TCRs were grouped using DBSCAN, with TCRdist sequence similarity added in when clustering inside HLA-allele-positive subsets. For co-occurrence clustering, repertoires with fewer than 30,000 or more than 120,000 public chains were excluded, along with five repertoires with anomalous nucleotide sharing. TCRdb limited this immuneACCESS table to in-frame rearrangements with V and J called. A share of clones is missing; checked studies link under half to unresolved V genes, and the rest is unexplained. The V and J calls and clone size come from that table; D and trimming were worked out from the DNA. The table for this sample lists around 140,000 clones; approximately 10% of them were counted only once. The ten biggest clones cover roughly 6.4% of the sample.

The cohort comprised some 700 healthy bone marrow donors. At the time of sampling, all cohort members were nominally healthy, though unrecorded immune exposures were likely present. The donor tested CMV seropositive and was one of the 289 seropositive cohort members. A peripheral blood sample was provided by each donor, and peripheral blood mononuclear cells were used for TCR beta sequencing. The Qiagen DNeasy Blood Extraction Kit was used to extract genomic DNA from the blood cell samples. The sequenced sample was PBMCs. The source is a woman aged 40-49 years in good health and CMV-seropositive.

Here is the DNA: TGTGCCAGTAGTCCCGACTGGAACACTGAAGCTTTCTTT. Translated, this gives CASSPDWNTEAFF. The chain is made from TRBV19 and TRBJ1-1, with the D segment identity uncertain. V is cut by 5 bases and J by 1 base, and the space between the germline ends is 8 bases. For CDR1 and CDR2, the germline V gene (reference sequence) lists LNHDA and SQIVND. Measured from the cysteine to the phenylalanine, the CDR3 is 13 residues long. Only the CDR3 part of the read is kept: 39 bases, read in frame from the first base.